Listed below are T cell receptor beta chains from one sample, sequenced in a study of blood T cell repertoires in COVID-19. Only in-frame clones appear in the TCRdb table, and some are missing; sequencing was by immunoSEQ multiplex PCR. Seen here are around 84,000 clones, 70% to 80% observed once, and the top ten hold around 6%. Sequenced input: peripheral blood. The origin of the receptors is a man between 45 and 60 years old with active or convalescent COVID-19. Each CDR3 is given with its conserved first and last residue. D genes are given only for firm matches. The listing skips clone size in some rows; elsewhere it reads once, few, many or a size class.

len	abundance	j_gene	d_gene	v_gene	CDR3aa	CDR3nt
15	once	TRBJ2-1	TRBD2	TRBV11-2	CASSLSLAGTNEQFF	TGTGCCAGCAGCTTATCATTAGCGGGGACTAATGAGCAGTTCTTC
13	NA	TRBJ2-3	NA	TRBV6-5	CATRGAGTDTQYF	TGTGCCACCAGGGGGGCCGGCACAGATACGCAGTATTTT
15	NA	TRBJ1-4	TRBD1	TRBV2	CASTSAGQGGEKLFF	TGTGCCAGCACCTCCGCGGGACAGGGTGGTGAAAAACTGTTTTTT
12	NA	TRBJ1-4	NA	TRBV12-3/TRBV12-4	CASSPRGTKLFF	TGTGCCAGCAGTCCCCGGGGGACGAAACTGTTTTTT
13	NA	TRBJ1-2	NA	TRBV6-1	CASREGTGKGYTF	TGTGCCAGCAGAGAAGGGACTGGTAAAGGCTACACCTTC
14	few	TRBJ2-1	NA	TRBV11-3	CASSPGGATNEQFF	TGTGCCAGCAGCCCTGGGGGGGCGACGAATGAGCAGTTCTTC
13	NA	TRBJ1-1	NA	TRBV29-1	CSVEDPGYTEAFF	TGCAGCGTTGAAGATCCGGGATACACTGAAGCTTTCTTT
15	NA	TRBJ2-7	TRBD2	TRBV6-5	CASSYTTSGGGEQYF	TGTGCCAGCAGTTACACGACTAGCGGGGGGGGTGAGCAGTACTTC
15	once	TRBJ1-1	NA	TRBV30	CAWSWRVGVNTEAFF	TGTGCCTGGAGTTGGAGGGTTGGGGTGAACACTGAAGCTTTCTTT
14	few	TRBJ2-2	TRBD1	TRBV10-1	CATSPGQGTGELFF	TGCGCCACCTCACCGGGACAGGGCACCGGGGAGCTGTTTTTT
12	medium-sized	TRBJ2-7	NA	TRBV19	CASSGTSYEQYF	TGTGCCAGTAGCGGGACATCCTACGAGCAGTACTTC
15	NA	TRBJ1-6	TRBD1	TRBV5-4	CASSRTGSNNSPLHF	TGTGCCAGCAGCCGGACAGGGTCGAATAATTCACCCCTCCACTTT
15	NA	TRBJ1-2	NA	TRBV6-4	CASSVTGAGVYGYTF	TGTGCCAGCAGTGTAACCGGGGCAGGGGTCTATGGCTACACCTTC
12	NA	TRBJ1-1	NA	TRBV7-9	CASSLVSTEAFF	TGTGCCAGCAGCTTAGTGTCTACTGAAGCTTTCTTT
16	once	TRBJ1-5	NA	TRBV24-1	CATSDLGLQGRQPQHF	TGTGCCACCAGTGATTTGGGTTTACAGGGCCGGCAGCCCCAGCATTTT
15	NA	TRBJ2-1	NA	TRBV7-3	CASSLNAGLNNEQFF	TGTGCCAGCAGCTTAAATGCGGGGTTAAACAATGAGCAGTTCTTC
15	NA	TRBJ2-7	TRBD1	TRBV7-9	CASSPLGTGTYEQYF	TGTGCCAGCAGCCCATTAGGGACAGGGACCTACGAGCAGTACTTC
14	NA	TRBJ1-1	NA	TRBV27	CASRVDRIPSEAFF	TGTGCCAGCAGGGTTGACAGGATCCCTAGTGAAGCTTTCTTT
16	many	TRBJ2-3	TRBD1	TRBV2	CASFKRDRGRTDTQYF	TGTGCCAGCTTCAAGAGGGACAGGGGGAGGACAGATACGCAGTATTTT
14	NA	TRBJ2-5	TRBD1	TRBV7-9	CASSLGGGVETQYF	TGTGCCAGCAGCTTAGGAGGGGGCGTGGAGACCCAGTACTTC
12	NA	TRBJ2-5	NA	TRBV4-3	CASSQEGGTQYF	TGCGCCAGCAGCCAAGAGGGGGGGACCCAGTACTTC
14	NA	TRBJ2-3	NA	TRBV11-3	CASSKETSTDTQYF	TGTGCCAGCAGTAAGGAGACTAGCACAGATACGCAGTATTTT
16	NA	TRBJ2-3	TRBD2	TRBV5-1	CASSAPTSGGADTQYF	TGCGCCAGCAGTGCACCGACTAGCGGGGGTGCAGATACGCAGTATTTT
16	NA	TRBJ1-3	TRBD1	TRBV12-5	CASGLGQGTSGNTIYF	TGTGCTAGTGGTTTGGGACAGGGGACCTCTGGAAACACCATATATTTT
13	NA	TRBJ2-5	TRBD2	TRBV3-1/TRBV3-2	CASSPGTRVTQYF	TGTGCCAGCAGCCCGGGGACTAGGGTGACCCAGTACTTC
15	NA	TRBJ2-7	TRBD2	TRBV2	CASAGRSGGSYEQYF	TGTGCCAGCGCCGGGCGGAGCGGGGGCTCCTACGAGCAGTACTTC
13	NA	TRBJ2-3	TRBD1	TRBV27	CASSLTGFNTQYF	TGTGCCAGCAGTTTGACAGGGTTTAATACGCAGTATTTT
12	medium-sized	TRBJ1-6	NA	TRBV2	CASTQNNSPLHF	TGTGCCAGCACCCAGAATAATTCACCCCTCCACTTT
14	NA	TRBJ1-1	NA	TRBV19	CASSINGEGTEAFF	TGTGCCAGTAGTATAAACGGAGAGGGAACTGAAGCTTTCTTT
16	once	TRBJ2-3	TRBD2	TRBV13	CASSLGLAGAGDTQYF	TGTGCCAGCAGCTTAGGACTAGCGGGGGCGGGAGATACGCAGTATTTT
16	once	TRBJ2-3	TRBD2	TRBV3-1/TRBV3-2	CASSQGAGGLTDTQYF	TGTGCCAGCAGCCAAGGCGCGGGGGGACTCACAGATACGCAGTATTTT
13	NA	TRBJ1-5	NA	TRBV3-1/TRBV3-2	CASSQARSQPQHF	TGTGCCAGCAGCCAAGCAAGGAGTCAGCCCCAGCATTTT
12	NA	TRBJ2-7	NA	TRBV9	CASSVIRYEQYF	TGTGCCAGCAGCGTAATCAGATACGAGCAGTACTTC
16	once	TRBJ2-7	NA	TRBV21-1	CASSPIHSSFSYEQYF	TGTGCCAGCAGCCCTATACACAGTTCCTTCTCCTACGAGCAGTACTTC
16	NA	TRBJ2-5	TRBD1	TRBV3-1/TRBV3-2	CASSQPGQGGAKTQYF	TGTGCCAGCAGCCAGCCGGGACAGGGGGGCGCGAAGACCCAGTACTTC
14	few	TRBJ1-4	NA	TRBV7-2	CASSLVWADEKLFF	TGTGCCAGCAGCTTAGTCTGGGCCGATGAAAAACTGTTTTTT
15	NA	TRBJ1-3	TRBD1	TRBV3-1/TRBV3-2	CASSPGTGAWDTIYF	TGTGCCAGCAGCCCCGGGACAGGGGCTTGGGACACCATATATTTT
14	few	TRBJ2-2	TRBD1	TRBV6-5	CASRDRGHFGELFF	TGTGCCAGCAGGGACAGGGGGCATTTCGGGGAGCTGTTTTTT
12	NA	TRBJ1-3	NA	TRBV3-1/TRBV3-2	CASSLAADTIYF	TGTGCCAGCAGCCTGGCCGCGGACACCATATATTTT
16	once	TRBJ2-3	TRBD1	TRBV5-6	CASSLPGTGSRGGQYF	TGTGCCAGCAGCTTGCCCGGGACAGGGTCGCGGGGCGGGCAGTATTTT
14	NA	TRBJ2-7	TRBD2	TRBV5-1	CASSFSGGSYEQYF	TGCGCCAGCAGCTTTAGCGGGGGCTCCTACGAGCAGTACTTC
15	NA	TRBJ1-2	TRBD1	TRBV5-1	CASSAGQGGAYGYTF	TGCGCCAGCAGCGCAGGACAGGGTGGGGCCTATGGCTACACCTTC
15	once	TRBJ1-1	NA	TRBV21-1	CASGGRGEEWTEAFF	TGTGCCAGCGGCGGGCGGGGCGAAGAGTGGACTGAAGCTTTCTTT
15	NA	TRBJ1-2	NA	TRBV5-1	CASSKTPGGEYGYTF	TGCGCCAGCAGCAAGACCCCGGGGGGGGAGTATGGCTACACCTTC
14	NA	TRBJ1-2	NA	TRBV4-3	CASSQDAGNYGYTF	TGCGCCAGCAGCCAAGATGCAGGGAACTATGGCTACACCTTC
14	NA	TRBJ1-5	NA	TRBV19	CASSIRDSNQPQHF	TGTGCCAGTAGTATACGGGATAGCAATCAGCCCCAGCATTTT
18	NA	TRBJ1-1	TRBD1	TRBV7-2	CASSLVGQGTAVNTEAFF	TGTGCCAGCAGCCTCGTGGGACAGGGGACCGCGGTGAACACTGAAGCTTTCTTT
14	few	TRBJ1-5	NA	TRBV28	CASSRRGRVQPQHF	TGTGCCAGCAGTCGCCGGGGGAGGGTTCAGCCCCAGCATTTT
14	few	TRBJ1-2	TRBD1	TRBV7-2	CASSSVYRGDGYTF	TGTGCCAGCAGCTCAGTATACAGGGGAGATGGCTACACCTTC
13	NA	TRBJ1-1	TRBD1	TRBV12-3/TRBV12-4	CASSWVQGTEAFF	TGTGCCAGCAGTTGGGTACAGGGGACTGAAGCTTTCTTT
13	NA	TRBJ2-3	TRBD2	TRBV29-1	CSVDGGDTDTQYF	TGCAGCGTTGACGGGGGGGATACAGATACGCAGTATTTT